Reported below is one T cell receptor beta chain. This specimen belongs to a study of blood T cell repertoires in COVID-19. Across the study: The United States, Italy and Spain were the sources of the acute and convalescent COVID-19 samples.

As originally analysed: Scientists estimated how many nucleated cells there were by amplifying reference gene primers. The assay was immunoSEQ multiplex PCR, and TCRdb's table has in-frame clones only and misses some. V and J calls plus clone size are reproduced from that table; the DNA served to infer D and trimming. The sample contains about 270,000 clones, approximately 87% of which appear only once. V lost 5 bases and J 3 bases, leaving 15 bases between the germline ends. The length of the CDR3 is 15 residues. Germline lookup yields CDR1 MDHEN and CDR2 SYDVKM. This sequence originates from a woman between 50 and 59 years old with acute or convalescent COVID-19. Sequenced: peripheral blood. The rearrangement joins TRBV28 to TRBJ2-3; a possible D gene is TRBD2 (6 bases). In DNA form, the CDR3 reads TGTGCCAGCAGTCTGCCGGGACTCGGGACAGATACGCAGTATTTT. It yields the protein CASSLPGLGTDTQYF.